These 4 T cell receptor beta chains originate from one sample sequenced in a study of blood T cells in healthy people across ages. A sample-barcoded 5' primer and a J-beta primer mix were used in a second PCR of roughly 6 to 11 cycles. TCRdb reprocessed the 5' RACE reads via MiXCR and lists one record per CDR3 protein. The sample has 700,000 or so distinct CDR3 sequences, over 40% seen once; the top ten hold 25% to 35%. The sequenced sample was blood. The receptors shown here come from an elderly man in good health.

The chain uses TRBV7-9 and TRBJ2-1, with D perhaps matching TRBD1 (5 bases). CDR1 and CDR2 (germline): SEHNR, FQNEAQ (reference sequence). With 5 bases removed from V and 4 bases from J, the gap between germline ends came to 15 bases. This CDR3 has 15 amino acids. Here the CDR3 reads CASSPAGNSYNEQFF. In nucleotides, the CDR3 is TGTGCCAGCAGCCCCGCAGGGAATTCGTACAATGAGCAGTTCTTC.

This clonotype appeared a few times. A junction boundary mismatches the germline segment, possibly from a read error. The chain has TRBV4-2 and TRBJ1-1; TRBD1 aligns across 12 bases. Germline V gene lookup returns CDR1 LGHNA and CDR2 YNFKEQ. The CDR3 loop spans 17 amino acids. The CDR3 protein is CASSQGTGGEKDTEAFF. The CDR3 DNA follows: TGTGCCAGCAGTCAAGGGACAGGGGGCGAGAAGGACACTGAAGCTTTCTTT.

The chain uses TRBV7-2 and TRBJ2-1; 9 bases line up with TRBD2. The J segment lost 7 bases and the V segment lost 5 bases, leaving 12 bases of the junction unmatched. CDR1 is SGHTA, CDR2 FQGNSA, per germline. This CDR3 contains 16 residues. CDR3 nucleotides: TGTGCCAGCAGCCCACAGCATTTAGCGGGGGCAAATGAGCAGTTCTTC. Its protein is CASSPQHLAGANEQFF.

Of note for this clonotype: A junction end diverges from the germline sequence, so it may reflect a read error. The CDR3 sequence is CAGSEGTSGKYEQYF. CDR3 DNA sequence: TGTGCCGGCAGTGAGGGGACTAGCGGAAAATACGAGCAGTACTTC. The chain couples TRBV6-2 or TRBV6-3 to TRBJ2-4, with 11 bases aligning to TRBD2. Judging by the DNA end, TRBJ2-7 fits better; the J call may be wrong. Germline values: CDR1 MNHEY, CDR2 SVGEGT. CDR3 length equals 15 residues.